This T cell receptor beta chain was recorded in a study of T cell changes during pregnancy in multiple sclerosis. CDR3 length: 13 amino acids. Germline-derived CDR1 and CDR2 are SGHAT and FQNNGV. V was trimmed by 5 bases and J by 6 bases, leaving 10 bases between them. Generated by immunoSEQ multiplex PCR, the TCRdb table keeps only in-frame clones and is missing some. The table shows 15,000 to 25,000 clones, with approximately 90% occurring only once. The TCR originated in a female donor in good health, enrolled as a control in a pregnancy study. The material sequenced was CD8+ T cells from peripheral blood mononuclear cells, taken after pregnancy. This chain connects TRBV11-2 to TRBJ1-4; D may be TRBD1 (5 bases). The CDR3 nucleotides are TGTGCCAGCAGCGACGACAGCCATGAAAAACTGTTTTTT. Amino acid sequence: CASSDDSHEKLFF. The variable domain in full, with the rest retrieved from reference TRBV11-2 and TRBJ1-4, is EAGVAQSPRYKIIEKRQSVAFWCNPISGHATLYWYQQILGQGPKLLIQFQNNGVVDDSQLPKDRFSAERLKGVDSTLKIQPAKLEDSAVYLCASSDDSHEKLFFGSGTQLSVL.